The rows below give T cell receptor beta chains drawn from one sample of a study of CD8+ T cells in alopecia areata. The protocol was immunoSEQ multiplex PCR, while the TCRdb copy is restricted to in-frame clones and leaves out a portion. The table lists over 90,000 clones, 55% of them singletons. The specimen sequenced was CD4+ T cells sorted from blood. These TCRs come from a human donor in good health. The CDR3 runs from the conserved cysteine through the conserved F or W. Each record gives: V gene, J gene, CDR3 protein.

v_gene: TRBV18
j_gene: TRBJ1-2
CDR3aa: CASSPRLGPQEYGYTF

v_gene: TRBV18
j_gene: TRBJ1-3
CDR3aa: CASSQGGSGNTIYF

v_gene: TRBV7-9
j_gene: TRBJ2-7
CDR3aa: CASSSQGRDEQYF

v_gene: TRBV25-1
j_gene: TRBJ2-1
CDR3aa: CASSAFGPYNEQFF

v_gene: TRBV18
j_gene: TRBJ2-5
CDR3aa: CASSPPMRTETQYF

v_gene: TRBV5-1
j_gene: TRBJ2-2
CDR3aa: CASSGQGQTGELFF

v_gene: TRBV6-1
j_gene: TRBJ2-4
CDR3aa: CASGSRDVKNIQYF

v_gene: TRBV7-2
j_gene: TRBJ2-5
CDR3aa: CASSRGLPTETQYF

v_gene: TRBV5-4
j_gene: TRBJ2-1
CDR3aa: CASSSRLAGHNEQFF

v_gene: TRBV5-1
j_gene: TRBJ2-5
CDR3aa: CASSLPGQETQYF

v_gene: TRBV30
j_gene: TRBJ2-3
CDR3aa: CAWSRSLGFTDTQYF

v_gene: TRBV5-1
j_gene: TRBJ2-2
CDR3aa: CASSIYRDTGELFF

v_gene: TRBV2
j_gene: TRBJ2-7
CDR3aa: CASSVGTSYEQYF

v_gene: TRBV6-5
j_gene: TRBJ1-5
CDR3aa: CASSYRRGGNQPQHF

v_gene: TRBV19
j_gene: TRBJ1-1
CDR3aa: CASSREGQRSQAFF

v_gene: TRBV19
j_gene: TRBJ2-3
CDR3aa: CASKTLAGSTDTQYF

v_gene: TRBV28
j_gene: TRBJ2-7
CDR3aa: CASMFKGGWTYEQYF

v_gene: TRBV6-6
j_gene: TRBJ1-5
CDR3aa: CASSYPSQPQHF

v_gene: TRBV15
j_gene: TRBJ1-4
CDR3aa: CATSRAGGSTEKLFF

v_gene: TRBV4-3
j_gene: TRBJ1-4
CDR3aa: CASSQDLGEKLFF

v_gene: TRBV6-1
j_gene: TRBJ2-1
CDR3aa: CASSEGDGQFF

v_gene: TRBV9
j_gene: TRBJ1-1
CDR3aa: CASSVGGQGKAFF

v_gene: TRBV6-5
j_gene: TRBJ2-3
CDR3aa: CASAGTRDTDTQYF

v_gene: TRBV15
j_gene: TRBJ2-5
CDR3aa: CATSRDQAGPGTQYF

v_gene: TRBV5-6
j_gene: TRBJ2-7
CDR3aa: CASSLGQGREDF

v_gene: TRBV5-6
j_gene: TRBJ1-2
CDR3aa: CASSLDLHGYTF

v_gene: TRBV30
j_gene: TRBJ2-5
CDR3aa: CAWNLGTSGPTQYF

v_gene: TRBV2
j_gene: TRBJ1-6
CDR3aa: CASTLQGSNSPLHF

v_gene: TRBV29-1
j_gene: TRBJ1-1
CDR3aa: CSVVPGQGRTEAFF